This paragraph covers one T cell receptor (beta chain) sequence. What it binds is not known. Amplification used 60 Vbeta primers and 13 Jbeta primers. This table comes from immunoSEQ multiplex PCR, and its TCRdb copy is limited to in-frame clones, with some not included. The sample consists of around 100,000 clones, 70% to 90% of them appearing once. The V and J ends lost 6 bases and 6 bases respectively, with 18 bases between them. The CDR3 consists of 15 residues. The germline V gene encodes CDR1 MDHEN and CDR2 SYDVKM. This record belongs to a study of cytomegalovirus exposure and HLA in healthy donors. General study points: Rarity marked most TCR sequences, yet some public TCRs occurred in many donors.

The sample was PBMCs. This chain uses TRBV28 with TRBJ1-5; possible D gene TRBD1, 5 bases. The sequence derives from a woman aged 18-30 years in good health and CMV-seropositive. The CDR3 coding sequence is TGTGCCAGCAGCCGTTATGGCAGGGTGGGTCAGCCCCAGCATTTT. The encoded protein is CASSRYGRVGQPQHF. Full variable domain (missing parts from reference TRBV28 and TRBJ1-5): DVKVTQSSRYLVKRTGEKVFLECVQDMDHENMFWYRQDPGLGLRLIYFSYDVKMKEKGDIPEGYSVSREKKERFSLILESASTNQTSMYLCASSRYGRVGQPQHFGDGTRLSIL.